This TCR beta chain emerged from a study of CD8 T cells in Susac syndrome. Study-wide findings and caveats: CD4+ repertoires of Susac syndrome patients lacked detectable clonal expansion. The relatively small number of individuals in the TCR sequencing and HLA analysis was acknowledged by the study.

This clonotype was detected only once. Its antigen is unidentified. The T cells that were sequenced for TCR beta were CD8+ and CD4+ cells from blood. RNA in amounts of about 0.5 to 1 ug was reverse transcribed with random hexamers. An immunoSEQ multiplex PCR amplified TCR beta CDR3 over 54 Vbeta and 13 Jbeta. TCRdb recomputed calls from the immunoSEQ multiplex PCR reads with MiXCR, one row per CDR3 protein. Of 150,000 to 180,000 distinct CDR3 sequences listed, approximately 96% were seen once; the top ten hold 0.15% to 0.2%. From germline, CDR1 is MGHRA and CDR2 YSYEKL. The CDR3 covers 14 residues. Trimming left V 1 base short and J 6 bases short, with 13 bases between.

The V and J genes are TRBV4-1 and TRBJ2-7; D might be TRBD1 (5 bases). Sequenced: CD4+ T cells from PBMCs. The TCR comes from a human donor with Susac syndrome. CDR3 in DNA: TGCGCCAGCAGCCAAGGTGTCAGCAGGGCCGAGCAGTACTTC. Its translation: CASSQGVSRAEQYF.